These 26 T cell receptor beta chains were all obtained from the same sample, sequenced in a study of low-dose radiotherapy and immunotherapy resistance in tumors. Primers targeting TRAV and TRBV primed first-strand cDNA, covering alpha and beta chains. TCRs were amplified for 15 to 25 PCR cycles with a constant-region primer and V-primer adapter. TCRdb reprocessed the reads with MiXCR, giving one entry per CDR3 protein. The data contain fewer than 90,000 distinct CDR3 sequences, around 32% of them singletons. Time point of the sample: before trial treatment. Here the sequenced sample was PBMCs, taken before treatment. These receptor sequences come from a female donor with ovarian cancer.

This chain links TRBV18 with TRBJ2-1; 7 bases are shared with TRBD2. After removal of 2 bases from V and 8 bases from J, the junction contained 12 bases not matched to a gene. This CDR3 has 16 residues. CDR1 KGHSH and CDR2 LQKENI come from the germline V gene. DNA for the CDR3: TGTGCCAGCTCACCAGGTCTGGGACTACTTGGCGATGAGCAGTTCTTC. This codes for CASSPGLGLLGDEQFF.

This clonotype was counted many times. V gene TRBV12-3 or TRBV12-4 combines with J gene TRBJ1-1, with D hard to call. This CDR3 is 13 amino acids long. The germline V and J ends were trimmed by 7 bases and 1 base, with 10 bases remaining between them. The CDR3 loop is CASTLAANTEAFF. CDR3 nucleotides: TGTGCCAGCACCCTGGCAGCGAACACTGAAGCTTTCTTT.

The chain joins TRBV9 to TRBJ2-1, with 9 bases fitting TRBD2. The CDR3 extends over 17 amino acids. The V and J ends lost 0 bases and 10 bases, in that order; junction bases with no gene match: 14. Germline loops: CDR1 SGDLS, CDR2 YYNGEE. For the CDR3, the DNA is TGTGCCAGCAGCGTAGACCCTGGCGCGGGAGGGCGTGGGGAGCAGTTCTTC. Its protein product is CASSVDPGAGGRGEQFF.

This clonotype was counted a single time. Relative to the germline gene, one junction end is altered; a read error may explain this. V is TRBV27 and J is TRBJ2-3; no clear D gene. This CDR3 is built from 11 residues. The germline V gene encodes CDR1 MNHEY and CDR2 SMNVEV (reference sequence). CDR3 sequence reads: CATSHRDTQYF. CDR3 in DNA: TGTGCCACCAGTCACAGAGATACGCAGTATTTT.

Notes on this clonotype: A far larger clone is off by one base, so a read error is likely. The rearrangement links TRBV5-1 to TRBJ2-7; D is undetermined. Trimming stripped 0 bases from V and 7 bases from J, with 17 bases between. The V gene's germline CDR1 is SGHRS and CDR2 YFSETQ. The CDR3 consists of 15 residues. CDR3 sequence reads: CASSLGVAGANEQYF. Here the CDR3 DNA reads TGCGCCAGCAGCTTGGGGGTTGCTGGCGCCAATGAGCAGTACTTC.

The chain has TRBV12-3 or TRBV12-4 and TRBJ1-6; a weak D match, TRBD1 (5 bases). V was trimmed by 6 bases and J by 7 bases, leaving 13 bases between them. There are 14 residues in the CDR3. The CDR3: CASRGGARNSPLHF. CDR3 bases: TGTGCCAGCAGGGGCGGGGCGCGAAATTCACCCCTCCACTTT.

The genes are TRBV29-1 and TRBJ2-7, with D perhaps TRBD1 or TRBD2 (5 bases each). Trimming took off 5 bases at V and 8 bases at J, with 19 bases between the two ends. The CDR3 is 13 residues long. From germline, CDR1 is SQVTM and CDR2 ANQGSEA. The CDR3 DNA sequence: TGCAGCGTTACCGGGGCTTCGTTTGAGAAGCAGTACTTC. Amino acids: CSVTGASFEKQYF.

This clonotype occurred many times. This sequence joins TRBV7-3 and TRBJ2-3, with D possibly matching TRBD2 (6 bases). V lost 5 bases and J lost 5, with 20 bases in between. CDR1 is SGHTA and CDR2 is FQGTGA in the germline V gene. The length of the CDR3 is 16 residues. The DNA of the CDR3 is TGTGCCAGCAGCCCTCCCCCGGGAGAGGTTGTAGATACGCAGTATTTT. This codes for CASSPPPGEVVDTQYF.

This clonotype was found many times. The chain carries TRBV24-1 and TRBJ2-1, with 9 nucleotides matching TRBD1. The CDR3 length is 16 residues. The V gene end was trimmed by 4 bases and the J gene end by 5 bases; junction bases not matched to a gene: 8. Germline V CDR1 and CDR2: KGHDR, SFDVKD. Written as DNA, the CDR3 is TGTGCCACCAGTGAGGGGACAGGGCGGGGAAACAATGAGCAGTTCTTC. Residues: CATSEGTGRGNNEQFF.

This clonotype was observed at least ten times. CDR3 in amino acids: CASSRDLGNSPLHF. CDR3 DNA: TGTGCCAGCAGCCGGGACCTCGGGAATTCACCCCTCCACTTT. The chain has TRBV7-8 and TRBJ1-6, with a possible D match to TRBD1 (5 bases). From germline, CDR1 is SGHVS and CDR2 FQNEAQ. V lost 5 bases and J lost 7, with 12 bases in between. CDR3 length: 14 amino acids.

The CDR3 loop is CASSLDGANEQFF. Here the CDR3 DNA reads TGCGCCAGCAGCTTGGACGGGGCCAATGAGCAGTTCTTC. The rearrangement joins TRBV5-1 to TRBJ2-1; D may correspond to TRBD1 or TRBD2 (5 bases each). Germline V gives CDR1 SGHRS, CDR2 YFSETQ. This CDR3 is built from 13 residues. V lost 0 bases to trimming and J lost 6 bases, with 7 bases between them.

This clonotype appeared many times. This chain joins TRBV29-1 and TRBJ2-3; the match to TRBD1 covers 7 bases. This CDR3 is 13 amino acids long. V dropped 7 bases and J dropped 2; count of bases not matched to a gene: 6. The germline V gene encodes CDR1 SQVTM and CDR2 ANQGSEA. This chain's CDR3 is CSAETGSTDTQYF. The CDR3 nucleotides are TGCAGCGCAGAGACAGGGTCCACAGATACGCAGTATTTT.

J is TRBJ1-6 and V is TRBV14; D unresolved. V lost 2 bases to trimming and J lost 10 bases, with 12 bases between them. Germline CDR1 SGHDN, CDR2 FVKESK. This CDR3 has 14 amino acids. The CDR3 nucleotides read TGTGCCAGCAGCCAAACCTTAGGATACTCACCCCTCCACTTT. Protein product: CASSQTLGYSPLHF.

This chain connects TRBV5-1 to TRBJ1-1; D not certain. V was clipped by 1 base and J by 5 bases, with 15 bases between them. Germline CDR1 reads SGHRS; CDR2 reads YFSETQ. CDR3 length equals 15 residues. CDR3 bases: TGCGCCAGCAGCTTGTTTATTGGTGGAGGAACTGAAGCTTTCTTT. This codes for CASSLFIGGGTEAFF.

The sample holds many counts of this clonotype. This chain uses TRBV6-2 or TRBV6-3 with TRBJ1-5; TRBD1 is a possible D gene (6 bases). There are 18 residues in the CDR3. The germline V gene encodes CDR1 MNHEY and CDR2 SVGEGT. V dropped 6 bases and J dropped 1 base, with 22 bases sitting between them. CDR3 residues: CASSSFGQLALSNQPQHF. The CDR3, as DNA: TGTGCCAGCAGCTCGTTCGGACAGTTAGCATTAAGCAATCAGCCCCAGCATTTT.

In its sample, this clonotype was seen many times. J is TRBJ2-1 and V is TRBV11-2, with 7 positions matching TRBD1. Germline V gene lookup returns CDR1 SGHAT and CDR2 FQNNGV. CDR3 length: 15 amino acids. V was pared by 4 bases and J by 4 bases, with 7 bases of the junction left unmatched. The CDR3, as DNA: TGTGCCAGCAGCTCCAGACAGGGTCAGTACAATGAGCAGTTCTTC. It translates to CASSSRQGQYNEQFF.

The CDR3 sequence is CASSPYGEGNQPQHF. CDR3 nucleotides: TGTGCCAGCAGCCCTTACGGGGAAGGCAATCAGCCCCAGCATTTT. V gene TRBV6-2 or TRBV6-3 combines with J gene TRBJ1-5, with D hard to call. V lost 6 bases and J lost 2, with 14 bases in between. The V gene's germline CDR1 is MNHEY and CDR2 SVGEGT. The CDR3 consists of 15 residues.

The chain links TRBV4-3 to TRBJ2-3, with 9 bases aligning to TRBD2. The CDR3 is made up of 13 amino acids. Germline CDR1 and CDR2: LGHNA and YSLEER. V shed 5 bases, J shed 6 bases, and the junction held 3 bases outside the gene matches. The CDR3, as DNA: TGCGCCAGCAGCTCGCGGGGGGGGGATACGCAGTATTTT. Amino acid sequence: CASSSRGGDTQYF.

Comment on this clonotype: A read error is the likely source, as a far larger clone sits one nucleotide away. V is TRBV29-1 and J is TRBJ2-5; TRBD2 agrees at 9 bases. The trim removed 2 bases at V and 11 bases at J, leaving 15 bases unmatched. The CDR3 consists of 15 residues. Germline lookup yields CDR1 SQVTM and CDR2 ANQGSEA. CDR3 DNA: TGCAGCGTTGAACCGGCTAGCGGGAATTACAATGAGCAGTACTTC. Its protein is CSVEPASGNYNEQYF.

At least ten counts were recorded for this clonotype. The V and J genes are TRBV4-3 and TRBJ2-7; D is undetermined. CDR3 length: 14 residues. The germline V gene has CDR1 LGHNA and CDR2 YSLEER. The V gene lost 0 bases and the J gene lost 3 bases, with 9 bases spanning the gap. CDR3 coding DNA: TGCGCCAGCAGCCAAGATGGTCGCGGCTACGAGCAGTACTTC. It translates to CASSQDGRGYEQYF.

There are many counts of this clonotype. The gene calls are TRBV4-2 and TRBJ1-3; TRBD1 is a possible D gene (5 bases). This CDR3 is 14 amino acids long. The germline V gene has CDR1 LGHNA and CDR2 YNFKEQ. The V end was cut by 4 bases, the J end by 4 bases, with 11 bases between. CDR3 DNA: TGTGCCAGCAGCCTCGGGACGATGGGAAACACCATATATTTT. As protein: CASSLGTMGNTIYF.

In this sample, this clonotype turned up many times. DNA for the CDR3: TGCAGCATAAAAAGGGGGCAGAGCTCCTACAATGAGCAGTTCTTC. This codes for CSIKRGQSSYNEQFF. V and J are TRBV29-1 and TRBJ2-1, with 7 bases identical to TRBD1. The trim removed 8 bases at V and 0 bases at J, leaving 10 bases unmatched. The V gene's germline CDR1 is SQVTM and CDR2 ANQGSEA. The CDR3 spans 15 residues.

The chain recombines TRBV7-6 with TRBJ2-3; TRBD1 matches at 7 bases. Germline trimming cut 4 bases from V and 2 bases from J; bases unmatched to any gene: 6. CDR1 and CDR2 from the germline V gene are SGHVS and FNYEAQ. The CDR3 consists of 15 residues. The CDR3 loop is CASSYRDSNTDTQYF. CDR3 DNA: TGTGCCAGCAGCTACCGGGACAGCAACACAGATACGCAGTATTTT.

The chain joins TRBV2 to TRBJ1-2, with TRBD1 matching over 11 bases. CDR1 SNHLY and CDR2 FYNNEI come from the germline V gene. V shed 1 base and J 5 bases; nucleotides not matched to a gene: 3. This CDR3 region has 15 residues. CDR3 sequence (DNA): TGTGCCAGCAGTGAAGGGGGACAGGGGGTATATGGCTACACCTTC. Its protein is CASSEGGQGVYGYTF.

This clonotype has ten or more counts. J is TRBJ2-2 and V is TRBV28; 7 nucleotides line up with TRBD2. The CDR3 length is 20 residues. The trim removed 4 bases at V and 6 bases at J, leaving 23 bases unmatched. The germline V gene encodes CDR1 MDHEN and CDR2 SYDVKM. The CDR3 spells CASSSPGGSGTTRLAGELFF. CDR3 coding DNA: TGTGCCAGCAGTTCCCCGGGAGGCTCCGGGACTACGCGCCTCGCCGGGGAGCTGTTTTTT.

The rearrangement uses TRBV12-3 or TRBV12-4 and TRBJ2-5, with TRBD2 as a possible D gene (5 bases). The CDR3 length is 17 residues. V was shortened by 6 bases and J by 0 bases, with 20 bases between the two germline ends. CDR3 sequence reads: CASSRQDYEQYQETQYF. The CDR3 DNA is TGTGCCAGCAGCCGTCAAGACTACGAGCAGTACCAAGAGACCCAGTACTTC.